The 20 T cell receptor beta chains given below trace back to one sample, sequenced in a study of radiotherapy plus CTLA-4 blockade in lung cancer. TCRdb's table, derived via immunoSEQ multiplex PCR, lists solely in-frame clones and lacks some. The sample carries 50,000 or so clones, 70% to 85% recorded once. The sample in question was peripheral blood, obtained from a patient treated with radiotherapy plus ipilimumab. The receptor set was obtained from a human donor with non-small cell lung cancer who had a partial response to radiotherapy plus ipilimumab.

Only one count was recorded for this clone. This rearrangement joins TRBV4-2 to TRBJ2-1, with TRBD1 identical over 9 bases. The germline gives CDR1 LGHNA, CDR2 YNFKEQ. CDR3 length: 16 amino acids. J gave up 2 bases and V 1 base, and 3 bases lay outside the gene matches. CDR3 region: CASSQGQGGAYNEQFF. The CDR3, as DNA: TGTGCCAGCAGCCAAGGACAGGGGGGTGCCTACAATGAGCAGTTCTTC.

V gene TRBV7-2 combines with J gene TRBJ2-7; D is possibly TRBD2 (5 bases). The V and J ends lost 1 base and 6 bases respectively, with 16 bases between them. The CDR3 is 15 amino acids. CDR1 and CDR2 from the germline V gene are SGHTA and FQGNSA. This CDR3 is CASSLDWAAGREQYF. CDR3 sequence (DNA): TGTGCCAGCAGCTTAGATTGGGCGGCGGGTCGCGAGCAGTACTTC. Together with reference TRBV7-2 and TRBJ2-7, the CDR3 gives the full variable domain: GAGVSQSPSNKVTEKGKDVELRCDPISGHTALYWYRQSLGQGLEFLIYFQGNSAPDKSGLPSDRFSAERTGGSVSTLTIQRTQQEDSAVYLCASSLDWAAGREQYFGPGTRLTVT.

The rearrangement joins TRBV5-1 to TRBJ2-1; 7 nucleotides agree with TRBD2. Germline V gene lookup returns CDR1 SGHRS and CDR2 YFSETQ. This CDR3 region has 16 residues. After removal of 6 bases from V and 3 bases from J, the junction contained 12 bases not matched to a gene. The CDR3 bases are TGCGCCAGCACTCCGAGGTCGGGGGGAATCTACAATGAGCAGTTCTTC. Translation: CASTPRSGGIYNEQFF.

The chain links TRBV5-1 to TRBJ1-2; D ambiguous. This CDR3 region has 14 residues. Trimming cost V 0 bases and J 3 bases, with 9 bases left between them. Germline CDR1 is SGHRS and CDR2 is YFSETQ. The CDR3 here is CASSLEWADYGYTF. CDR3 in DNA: TGCGCCAGCAGCTTGGAATGGGCCGACTATGGCTACACCTTC.

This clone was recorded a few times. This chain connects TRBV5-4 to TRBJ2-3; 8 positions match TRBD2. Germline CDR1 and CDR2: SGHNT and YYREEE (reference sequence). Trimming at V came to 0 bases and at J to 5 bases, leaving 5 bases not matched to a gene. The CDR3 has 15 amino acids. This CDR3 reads CASSLDAGGLDTQYF. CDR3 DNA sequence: TGTGCCAGCAGCTTGGATGCGGGGGGCCTAGATACGCAGTATTTT.

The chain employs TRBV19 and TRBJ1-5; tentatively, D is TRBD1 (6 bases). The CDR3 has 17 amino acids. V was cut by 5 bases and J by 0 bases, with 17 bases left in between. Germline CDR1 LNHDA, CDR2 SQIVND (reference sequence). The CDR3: CASSVNYRTASNQPQHF. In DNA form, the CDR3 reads TGTGCCAGTAGTGTTAATTATCGGACAGCTAGCAATCAGCCCCAGCATTTT.

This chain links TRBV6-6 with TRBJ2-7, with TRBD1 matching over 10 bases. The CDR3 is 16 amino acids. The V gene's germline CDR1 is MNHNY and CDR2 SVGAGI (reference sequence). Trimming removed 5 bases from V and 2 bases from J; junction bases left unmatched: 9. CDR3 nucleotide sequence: TGTGCCAGCAGTACCCGGGACAGGGGCCAGCCCTACGAGCAGTACTTC. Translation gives CASSTRDRGQPYEQYF.

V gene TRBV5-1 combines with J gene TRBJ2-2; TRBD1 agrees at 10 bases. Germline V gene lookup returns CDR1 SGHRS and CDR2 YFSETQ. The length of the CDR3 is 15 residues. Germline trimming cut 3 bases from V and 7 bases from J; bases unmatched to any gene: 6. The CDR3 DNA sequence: TGCGCCAGCAGCTCCGGACAGGGGGTAGTCGGGGAGCTGTTTTTT. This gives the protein CASSSGQGVVGELFF.

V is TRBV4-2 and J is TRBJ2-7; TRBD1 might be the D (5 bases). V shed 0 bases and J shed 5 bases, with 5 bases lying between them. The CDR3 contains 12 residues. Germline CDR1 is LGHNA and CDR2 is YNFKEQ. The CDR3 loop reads CASSQEDNEQYF. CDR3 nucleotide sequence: TGTGCCAGCAGCCAAGAGGACAACGAGCAGTACTTC.

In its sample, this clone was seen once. The CDR3 coding sequence is TGTGCCAGCAGTCCGGGACAGGGAGAGGGCGGGGAGCTGTTTTTT. Its translation is CASSPGQGEGGELFF. The chain combines TRBV2 with TRBJ2-2; 9 bases are shared with TRBD1. With 5 bases clipped from V and 7 bases from J, the junction kept 8 bases outside the gene matches. The CDR3 totals 15 residues. Per the germline V gene, CDR1 is SNHLY and CDR2 is FYNNEI. Full variable domain (rest looked up from reference TRBV2 and TRBJ2-2): EPEVTQTPSHQVTQMGQEVILRCVPISNHLYFYWYRQILGQKVEFLVSFYNNEISEKSEIFDDQFSVERPDGSNFTLKIRSTKLEDSAMYFCASSPGQGEGGELFFGEGSRLTVL.

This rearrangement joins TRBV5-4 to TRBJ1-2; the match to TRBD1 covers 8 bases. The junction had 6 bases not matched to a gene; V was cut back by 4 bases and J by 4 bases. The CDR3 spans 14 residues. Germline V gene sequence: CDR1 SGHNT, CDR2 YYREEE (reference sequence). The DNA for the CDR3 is TGTGCCAGCAGCAATAGGACAGGGATCTATGGCTACACCTTC. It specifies CASSNRTGIYGYTF.

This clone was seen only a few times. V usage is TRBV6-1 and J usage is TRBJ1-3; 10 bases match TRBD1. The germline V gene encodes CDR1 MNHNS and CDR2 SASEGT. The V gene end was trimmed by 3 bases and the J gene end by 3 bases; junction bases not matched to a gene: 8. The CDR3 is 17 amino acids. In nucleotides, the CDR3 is TGTGCCAGCAGTGAGCTGGGACAGGGGTTTAGTGGAAACACCATATATTTT. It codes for CASSELGQGFSGNTIYF.

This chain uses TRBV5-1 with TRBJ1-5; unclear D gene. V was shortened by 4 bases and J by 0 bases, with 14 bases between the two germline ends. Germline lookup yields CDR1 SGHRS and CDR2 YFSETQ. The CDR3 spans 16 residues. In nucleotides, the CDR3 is TGCGCCAGCAGCCCTTACCCCGACAATAGCAATCAGCCCCAGCATTTT. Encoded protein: CASSPYPDNSNQPQHF.

This chain's CDR3 is CASSLFGQAYNSPLHF. The CDR3 DNA follows: TGCGCCAGCAGCTTGTTCGGACAGGCCTATAATTCACCCCTCCACTTT. The rearrangement links TRBV5-1 to TRBJ1-6; 7 bases fit TRBD1. This CDR3 is built from 16 residues. CDR1 SGHRS and CDR2 YFSETQ come from the germline V gene. Trimming took 1 base from V and 2 from J; bases not matched to a gene: 3.

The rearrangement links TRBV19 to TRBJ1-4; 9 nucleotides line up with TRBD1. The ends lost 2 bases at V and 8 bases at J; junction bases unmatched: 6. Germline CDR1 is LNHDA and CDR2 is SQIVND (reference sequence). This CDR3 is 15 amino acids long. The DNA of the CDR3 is TGTGCCAGTAGTATAACCGGGACAGGGTACGAAAAACTGTTTTTT. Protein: CASSITGTGYEKLFF.

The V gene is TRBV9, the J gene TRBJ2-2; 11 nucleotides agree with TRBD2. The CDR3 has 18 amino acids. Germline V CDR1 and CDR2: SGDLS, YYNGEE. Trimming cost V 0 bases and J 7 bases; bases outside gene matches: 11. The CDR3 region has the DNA TGTGCCAGCAGCGTAGTAGGTAGCGGGGGGGCCTACGGCGGGGAGCTGTTTTTT. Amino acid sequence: CASSVVGSGGAYGGELFF.

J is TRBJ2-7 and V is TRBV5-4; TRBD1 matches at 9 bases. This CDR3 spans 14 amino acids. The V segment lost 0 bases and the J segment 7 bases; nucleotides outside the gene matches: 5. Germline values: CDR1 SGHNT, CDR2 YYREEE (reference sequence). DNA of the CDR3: TGTGCCAGCAGCTTGGAACAGGGGGCTTGGGAGCAGTACTTC. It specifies CASSLEQGAWEQYF.

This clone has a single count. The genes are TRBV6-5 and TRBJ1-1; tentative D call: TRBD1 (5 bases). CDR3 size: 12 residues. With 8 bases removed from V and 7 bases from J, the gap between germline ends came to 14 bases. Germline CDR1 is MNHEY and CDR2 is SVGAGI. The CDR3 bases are TGTGCCAGCGGGAGGGGTATGAATGAAGCTTTCTTT. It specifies CASGRGMNEAFF.

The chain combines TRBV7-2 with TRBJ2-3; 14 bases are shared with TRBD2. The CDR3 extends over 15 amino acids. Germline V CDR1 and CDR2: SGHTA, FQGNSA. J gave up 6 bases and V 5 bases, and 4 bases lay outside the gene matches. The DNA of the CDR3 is TGTGCCAGCAGCCCCCGGACTAGCGGGGGGGATACGCAGTATTTT. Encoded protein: CASSPRTSGGDTQYF. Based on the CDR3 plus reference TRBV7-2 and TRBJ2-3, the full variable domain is GAGVSQSPSNKVTEKGKDVELRCDPISGHTALYWYRQSLGQGLEFLIYFQGNSAPDKSGLPSDRFSAERTGGSVSTLTIQRTQQEDSAVYLCASSPRTSGGDTQYFGPGTRLTVL.

Here the CDR3 DNA reads TGTGCCAGCAGCTTCGGTTTGACCGGGGGATACAATGAGCAGTTCTTC. Amino acid sequence: CASSFGLTGGYNEQFF. The rearrangement links TRBV7-9 to TRBJ2-1; maybe TRBD2 (6 bases). The V end was cut by 3 bases, the J end by 4 bases, with 16 bases between. The V gene's germline CDR1 is SEHNR and CDR2 FQNEAQ (reference sequence). This CDR3 is 16 amino acids long.